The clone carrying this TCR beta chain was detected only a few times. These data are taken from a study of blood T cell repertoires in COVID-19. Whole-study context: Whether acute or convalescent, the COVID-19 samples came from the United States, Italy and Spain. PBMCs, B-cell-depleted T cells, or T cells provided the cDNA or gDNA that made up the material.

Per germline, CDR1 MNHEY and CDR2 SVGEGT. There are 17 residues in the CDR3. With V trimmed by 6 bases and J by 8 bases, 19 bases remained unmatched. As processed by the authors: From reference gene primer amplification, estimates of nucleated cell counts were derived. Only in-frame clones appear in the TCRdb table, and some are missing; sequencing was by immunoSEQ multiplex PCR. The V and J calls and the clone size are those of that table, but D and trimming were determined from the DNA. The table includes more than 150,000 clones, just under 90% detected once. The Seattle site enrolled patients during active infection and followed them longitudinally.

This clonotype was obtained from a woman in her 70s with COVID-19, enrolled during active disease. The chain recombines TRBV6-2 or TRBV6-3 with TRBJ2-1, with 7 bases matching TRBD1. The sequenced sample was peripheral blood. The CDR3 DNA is TGTGCCAGCAGCTCAGCCCTAAAACACAGGGGTTCGGATGAGCAGTTCTTC. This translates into CASSSALKHRGSDEQFF.